These T cell receptor beta chains were read from a single sample in a study of shared clonotypes between healthy human individuals. Repertoires were generated with immunoSEQ multiplex PCR, while TCRdb's copy carries only in-frame clones and drops some. The data contain about 2.5 million clones, about nine tenths of them singletons. The specimen was naive CD4+ T cells from PBMCs. These receptors originate from a man aged 18 to 30 in good health. Some clones in this sample may be carry-over from other donors' samples. Both conserved end residues are part of each CDR3. A D gene is named only where the DNA matches it firmly. Only part of the rows carry a size: once, few, many, or a class if the clone is expanded.

cdr3_nt: TGTGCCAGCAGCTCAAGGGGGATGGGAGAGACCCAGTACTTC
cdr3_aa: CASSSRGMGETQYF
j_call: TRBJ2-5
d_call: .
clone_size: .
v_call: TRBV7-6

cdr3_nt: TGTGCCATCAGCTCGACACCGGGGGGCCCGGGGGGGTCGGCAGATACGCAGTATTTT
cdr3_aa: CAISSTPGGPGGSADTQYF
j_call: TRBJ2-3
d_call: TRBD2
clone_size: .
v_call: TRBV2

cdr3_nt: TGCGCCAGCAGCTTGGCTAGCGGGAGCCCAGATACGCAGTATTTT
cdr3_aa: CASSLASGSPDTQYF
j_call: TRBJ2-3
d_call: TRBD2
clone_size: .
v_call: TRBV5-1

cdr3_nt: TGCGCCAGCAGCTTGACCGGGGTTCAAGAGACCCAGTACTTC
cdr3_aa: CASSLTGVQETQYF
j_call: TRBJ2-5
d_call: .
clone_size: .
v_call: TRBV5-1

cdr3_nt: TGTGCCAGTCGATGGGAAGCCTTCAGCTCCTACAATGAGCAGTTCTTC
cdr3_aa: CASRWEAFSSYNEQFF
j_call: TRBJ2-1
d_call: .
clone_size: .
v_call: TRBV19

cdr3_nt: TGTGCCAGCAGTTCTCCGGGACAGGATATAGCCAAAAACATTCAGTACTTC
cdr3_aa: CASSSPGQDIAKNIQYF
j_call: TRBJ2-4
d_call: TRBD1
clone_size: .
v_call: TRBV27

cdr3_nt: TGTGCCAGCAGTGACCCTAGGGGGACCGGTGAGACCCAGTACTTC
cdr3_aa: CASSDPRGTGETQYF
j_call: TRBJ2-5
d_call: .
clone_size: .
v_call: TRBV25-1

cdr3_nt: TGTGCCAGCAGCCCAGGCCGGACAGGTGGCTACACCTTC
cdr3_aa: CASSPGRTGGYTF
j_call: TRBJ1-2
d_call: TRBD1
clone_size: .
v_call: TRBV4-2

cdr3_nt: TGCGCCAGCACCCCGGGACAGGGGTACAATGAGCAGTTCTTC
cdr3_aa: CASTPGQGYNEQFF
j_call: TRBJ2-1
d_call: TRBD1
clone_size: .
v_call: TRBV5-1

cdr3_nt: TGTGCCAGCAGTTCGCCCGGGCTCTCCTACGAGCAGTACTTC
cdr3_aa: CASSSPGLSYEQYF
j_call: TRBJ2-7
d_call: .
clone_size: .
v_call: TRBV6-5

cdr3_nt: TGTGCCAGCAGCTTGAGTCAGGTCACTGAAGCTTTCTTT
cdr3_aa: CASSLSQVTEAFF
j_call: TRBJ1-1
d_call: .
clone_size: .
v_call: TRBV5-4

cdr3_nt: TGTGCCAGCAGCCGGACTAGCGAGCCAATATACAATGAGCAGTTCTTC
cdr3_aa: CASSRTSEPIYNEQFF
j_call: TRBJ2-1
d_call: TRBD2
clone_size: .
v_call: TRBV5-4

cdr3_nt: TGTGCCAGTAGCAACAGGGGCTCCTACGAGCAGTACTTC
cdr3_aa: CASSNRGSYEQYF
j_call: TRBJ2-7
d_call: TRBD1
clone_size: few
v_call: TRBV19

cdr3_nt: TGTGCCAGCAGTGATGTCGGGGGAGGGTTCGATGAGCAGTTCTTC
cdr3_aa: CASSDVGGGFDEQFF
j_call: TRBJ2-1
d_call: TRBD2
clone_size: .
v_call: TRBV25-1

cdr3_nt: TGTGCCTGTGGGGATAGCAATCAGCCCCAGCATTTT
cdr3_aa: CACGDSNQPQHF
j_call: TRBJ1-5
d_call: .
clone_size: once
v_call: TRBV30

cdr3_nt: TGTGCCAGCAGCTGGGGACAGGGATTCTCCTACGAGCAGTACTTC
cdr3_aa: CASSWGQGFSYEQYF
j_call: TRBJ2-7
d_call: TRBD1
clone_size: .
v_call: TRBV7-9

cdr3_nt: TGTGCCAGCAGCCAAGACAGGGACGGCCGCGGCTACACCTTC
cdr3_aa: CASSQDRDGRGYTF
j_call: TRBJ1-2
d_call: .
clone_size: .
v_call: TRBV4-2

cdr3_nt: TGTGCCAGCAGTAAATGGGGGGACAGGGTAGTTATCGGAGAGACCCAGTACTTC
cdr3_aa: CASSKWGDRVVIGETQYF
j_call: TRBJ2-5
d_call: TRBD1
clone_size: .
v_call: TRBV2

cdr3_nt: TGTGCCAGCAGCTCAGGGGTGGACTATGGCTACACCTTC
cdr3_aa: CASSSGVDYGYTF
j_call: TRBJ1-2
d_call: .
clone_size: .
v_call: TRBV5-4

cdr3_nt: TGTGCCAGCTCACAACAAGAAGAGACCCAGTACTTC
cdr3_aa: CASSQQEETQYF
j_call: TRBJ2-5
d_call: .
clone_size: .
v_call: TRBV18

cdr3_nt: TGCGCCAGCAGCTTGGTCCCGGGGGGGACTGAAGCTTTCTTT
cdr3_aa: CASSLVPGGTEAFF
j_call: TRBJ1-1
d_call: .
clone_size: .
v_call: TRBV5-1

cdr3_nt: TGTGCCAGCAGTCCCGGGAGCCTAAGGACCCAGTACTTC
cdr3_aa: CASSPGSLRTQYF
j_call: TRBJ2-5
d_call: .
clone_size: .
v_call: TRBV27

cdr3_nt: TGTGCCAGCAGCTTAGCCGGACAGTTATACGAGCAGTACTTC
cdr3_aa: CASSLAGQLYEQYF
j_call: TRBJ2-7
d_call: .
clone_size: .
v_call: TRBV7-2

cdr3_nt: TGTGCCAGTAGTATTGGAGGGACAGGGGGGTTTAGAACTGAAGCTTTCTTT
cdr3_aa: CASSIGGTGGFRTEAFF
j_call: TRBJ1-1
d_call: TRBD1
clone_size: .
v_call: TRBV19

cdr3_nt: TGTGCCAGCAGCCAATTGGGGACGGGCGGCTACACCTTC
cdr3_aa: CASSQLGTGGYTF
j_call: TRBJ1-2
d_call: .
clone_size: .
v_call: TRBV7-9

cdr3_nt: TGTGCCAGCAGTTTTGAGGACAGCTTATTGAACACTGAAGCTTTCTTT
cdr3_aa: CASSFEDSLLNTEAFF
j_call: TRBJ1-1
d_call: .
clone_size: .
v_call: TRBV28

cdr3_nt: TGTGCCAGCAGTGAATTGGGGGTTAGCCAGCCCCAGCATTTT
cdr3_aa: CASSELGVSQPQHF
j_call: TRBJ1-5
d_call: .
clone_size: .
v_call: TRBV2

cdr3_nt: TGTGCCAGCAGCTTAACCTCTGGAAACACCATATATTTT
cdr3_aa: CASSLTSGNTIYF
j_call: TRBJ1-3
d_call: .
clone_size: .
v_call: TRBV7-9

cdr3_nt: TGCGCCAGCAGCCAGGGGTCCCCCCACACAGATACGCAGTATTTT
cdr3_aa: CASSQGSPHTDTQYF
j_call: TRBJ2-3
d_call: .
clone_size: once
v_call: TRBV5-1

cdr3_nt: TGTGCCAGCAGTTTACGTGAGGGCGGATCACCCCTCCACTTT
cdr3_aa: CASSLREGGSPLHF
j_call: TRBJ1-6
d_call: .
clone_size: once
v_call: TRBV27

cdr3_nt: TGTGCCACCAGCAGGCGGACAGGGTCTGAAAAACTGTTTTTT
cdr3_aa: CATSRRTGSEKLFF
j_call: TRBJ1-4
d_call: TRBD1
clone_size: .
v_call: TRBV15

cdr3_nt: TGTGCCAGCAGTTACTCCGGGCCGGGTGAGGGTGAGCAGTTCTTC
cdr3_aa: CASSYSGPGEGEQFF
j_call: TRBJ2-1
d_call: .
clone_size: .
v_call: TRBV6-6

cdr3_nt: TGTGCCAGCAGTGAGCCCGCGGGGAGGTGCGCCTTC
cdr3_aa: CASSEPAGRCAF
j_call: TRBJ1-2
d_call: .
clone_size: .
v_call: TRBV28

cdr3_nt: TGTGCCAGCAGTGCCCCGGGACTAGCGCCCGACTACCAAGAGACCCAGTACTTC
cdr3_aa: CASSAPGLAPDYQETQYF
j_call: TRBJ2-5
d_call: TRBD2
clone_size: .
v_call: TRBV6-4

cdr3_nt: TGTGCCAGCACCTATAACCCCGGGACGGCTGGAAACACCATATATTTT
cdr3_aa: CASTYNPGTAGNTIYF
j_call: TRBJ1-3
d_call: .
clone_size: once
v_call: TRBV5-5

cdr3_nt: TGCGCCAGCAGCTTGGGGGATACCGGGACGGATTATGGCTACACCTTC
cdr3_aa: CASSLGDTGTDYGYTF
j_call: TRBJ1-2
d_call: .
clone_size: once
v_call: TRBV5-1

cdr3_nt: TGTGCCAGCGGATACTCCTACGAGCAGTACTTC
cdr3_aa: CASGYSYEQYF
j_call: TRBJ2-7
d_call: .
clone_size: .
v_call: TRBV25-1

cdr3_nt: TGTGCCAGCAGCGGGAGGGGAGGCACCGGGGAGCTGTTTTTT
cdr3_aa: CASSGRGGTGELFF
j_call: TRBJ2-2
d_call: .
clone_size: .
v_call: TRBV9

cdr3_nt: TGTGCCATCAGTGAGGTACAAGGCGGAACCGGGGAGCTGTTTTTT
cdr3_aa: CAISEVQGGTGELFF
j_call: TRBJ2-2
d_call: .
clone_size: .
v_call: TRBV10-3

cdr3_nt: TGTGCCAGCAGCTCCCCGGGCCGAGGAGACACTGAAGCTTTCTTT
cdr3_aa: CASSSPGRGDTEAFF
j_call: TRBJ1-1
d_call: .
clone_size: .
v_call: TRBV11-2

cdr3_nt: TGCGCCAGCAGCGGTGCGACACACTCCTACAATGAGCAGTTCTTC
cdr3_aa: CASSGATHSYNEQFF
j_call: TRBJ2-1
d_call: .
clone_size: .
v_call: TRBV5-1

cdr3_nt: TGCGCCAGCAGCCAAGATAGGGCCAATCGTGGTGAAAAACTGTTTTTT
cdr3_aa: CASSQDRANRGEKLFF
j_call: TRBJ1-4
d_call: .
clone_size: .
v_call: TRBV4-1

cdr3_nt: TGTGCCAGCAGCTTGGATCTAGGGTACTCCACTGAAGCTTTCTTT
cdr3_aa: CASSLDLGYSTEAFF
j_call: TRBJ1-1
d_call: .
clone_size: .
v_call: TRBV5-4

cdr3_nt: TGTGCCAGTAGTAGAGGACTAGCGGGAGGGTACTCCTACGAGCAGTACTTC
cdr3_aa: CASSRGLAGGYSYEQYF
j_call: TRBJ2-7
d_call: TRBD2
clone_size: .
v_call: TRBV19

cdr3_nt: TGTGCCAGCAGTGAAGGCACAGGGGACGAGCAGTACTTC
cdr3_aa: CASSEGTGDEQYF
j_call: TRBJ2-7
d_call: TRBD1
clone_size: .
v_call: TRBV2

cdr3_nt: TGTGCCAGTAGGAAGCGGGGGACTCCCCTGGGCAACGTCCTGACTTTC
cdr3_aa: CASRKRGTPLGNVLTF
j_call: TRBJ2-6
d_call: TRBD2
clone_size: .
v_call: TRBV19

cdr3_nt: TGCGCCAGCAGACTATCTACGGGACAGTTAAACACTGAAGCTTTCTTT
cdr3_aa: CASRLSTGQLNTEAFF
j_call: TRBJ1-1
d_call: TRBD1
clone_size: .
v_call: TRBV5-1

cdr3_nt: TGTGCCAGCAGTGCGTGGACAGGGTTTCACTACGAGCAGTACTTC
cdr3_aa: CASSAWTGFHYEQYF
j_call: TRBJ2-7
d_call: TRBD1
clone_size: .
v_call: TRBV6-1

cdr3_nt: TGTGCCAGCAGTCCCCTAGCGTTACAAGAGACCCAGTACTTC
cdr3_aa: CASSPLALQETQYF
j_call: TRBJ2-5
d_call: .
clone_size: .
v_call: TRBV11-1

cdr3_nt: TGTGCCAGCAGCTCGGAATCCCGTAATGAGCAGTTCTTC
cdr3_aa: CASSSESRNEQFF
j_call: TRBJ2-1
d_call: .
clone_size: .
v_call: TRBV5-4

cdr3_nt: TGTGCCAGCTCCCCCACGGTCGACTACGAGCAGTACTTC
cdr3_aa: CASSPTVDYEQYF
j_call: TRBJ2-7
d_call: .
clone_size: .
v_call: TRBV18